Presented here are 16 T cell receptor beta chains from one specimen sequenced in a study of tumor-infiltrating lymphocytes in oesophageal squamous cell carcinoma. TCRdb re-derived calls from the PCR reads in MiXCR, one entry per CDR3 protein. The table has about 12,000 distinct CDR3 sequences, 55% to 60% seen once. Sequencing was carried out using esophageal tumor tissue. All receptors come from a female donor with esophageal squamous cell carcinoma.

V and J are TRBV7-9 and TRBJ2-7, with unresolved D. The CDR3 totals 12 residues. CDR1 and CDR2 from the germline V gene are SEHNR and FQNEAQ (reference sequence). Trimming left V 3 bases short and J 0 bases short, with 3 bases between. CDR3 nucleotides: TGTGCCAGCAGCTTCTTCTCCTACGAGCAGTACTTC. It translates to CASSFFSYEQYF.

V gene TRBV6-1 combines with J gene TRBJ2-3; a possible D gene is TRBD2 (5 bases). V shed 5 bases and J shed 3 bases, with 12 bases lying between them. Germline values: CDR1 MNHNS, CDR2 SASEGT. This CDR3 is built from 14 residues. CDR3 amino acids: CASSISARTDTQYF. DNA for the CDR3: TGTGCCAGCAGTATTAGCGCAAGGACAGATACGCAGTATTTT.

This chain links TRBV5-1 with TRBJ2-1; weak D call: TRBD1 (5 bases). The CDR3 spans 16 residues. From germline, CDR1 is SGHRS and CDR2 YFSETQ. V lost 3 bases and J 6 bases, leaving 19 bases between the germline ends. CDR3 region: CASSWGAVSLVNEQFF. The CDR3 nucleotides read TGCGCCAGCAGCTGGGGCGCAGTTAGCCTAGTCAATGAGCAGTTCTTC.

This clonotype showed up just a few times. The CDR3 end shows no conserved phenylalanine or tryptophan, and so a read error is likely. Because the CDR3's place on the DNA is in doubt, the DNA is left out and the CDR3 is given as listed by TCRdb. The J gene is TRBJ2-5, the V gene TRBV7-8; the listed D gene, TRBD1, was not tested against the DNA. CDR1 is SGHVS, CDR2 FQNEAQ, per germline. The CDR3 adds up to 17 amino acids, both ends counted. The CDR3 sequence is CASSPRTVGAYEQYFGN.

V is TRBV7-3 and J is TRBJ2-1, with TRBD2 matching over 9 bases. Germline V CDR1 and CDR2: SGHTA, FQGTGA. This CDR3 comprises 15 residues. V dropped 3 bases and J dropped 4; count of bases not matched to a gene: 4. The CDR3 region is CASSFSSGNYNEQFF. The CDR3 DNA reads TGTGCCAGCAGCTTCTCTAGCGGGAATTACAATGAGCAGTTCTTC. The full variable domain, in which reference TRBV7-3 and TRBJ2-1 provide the parts outside the CDR3, is GAGVSQTPSNKVTEKGKYVELRCDPISGHTALYWYRQSLGQGPEFLIYFQGTGAADDSGLPNDRFFAVRPEGSVSTLKIQRTERGDSAVYLCASSFSSGNYNEQFFGPGTRLTVL.

This clonotype was counted a single time. This chain joins TRBV11-3 and TRBJ2-5, with 7 bases matching TRBD1. The assigned J gene may be wrong: the sequence end matches TRBJ2-1 better. The germline V gene encodes CDR1 SGHNT and CDR2 YENEEA. The CDR3 contains 14 residues. In DNA, the CDR3 is TGTGCCACTAACCGGGACAGCGTGGTCAATGAGCAGTTCTTC. The encoded protein is CATNRDSVVNEQFF.

CDR3 residues: CASSPESNLWSNEKLFF. The CDR3 DNA reads as TGTGCCAGCAGCCCTGAATCGAATCTGTGGAGTAATGAAAAACTGTTTTTT. The chain is built from TRBV7-2 and TRBJ1-4; D gene unclear. Trimming pared 5 bases from V and 4 bases from J, leaving 20 bases between. CDR3 length: 17 amino acids. The germline gives CDR1 SGHTA, CDR2 FQGNSA.

In its sample, this clonotype was seen a few times. The chain combines TRBV12-3 or TRBV12-4 with TRBJ2-2; 10 bases are a match to TRBD2. This CDR3 is 16 amino acids long. J was trimmed by 7 bases and V by 6 bases; bases with no gene match: 11. The DNA for the CDR3 is TGTGCCAGCAGGAACGGGGTAGCGGGAGGTCACGGGGAGCTGTTTTTT. Translated: CASRNGVAGGHGELFF.

The chain couples TRBV7-9 to TRBJ2-5; 8 bases fit TRBD2. V dropped 0 bases and J dropped 7; count of bases not matched to a gene: 10. The CDR3 spans 16 residues. CDR1 and CDR2 (germline): SEHNR, FQNEAQ (reference sequence). The CDR3 loop reads CASSLASGSGGGTQYF. Written as DNA, the CDR3 is TGTGCCAGCAGCTTAGCGAGCGGGAGCGGAGGGGGGACCCAGTACTTC.

V and J are TRBV12-3 or TRBV12-4 and TRBJ2-5; TRBD2 agrees at 13 bases. CDR3 length equals 16 residues. Unmatched junction bases numbered 7, after V lost 5 bases and J lost 4 bases. CDR3 in amino acids: CASSQIGLAGVETQYF. CDR3 DNA: TGTGCCAGCAGTCAAATTGGACTAGCGGGAGTAGAGACCCAGTACTTC.

This clonotype is medium-sized by share. J is TRBJ2-1 and V is TRBV6-1; 11 positions agree with TRBD1. The CDR3 contains 16 residues. Per the germline V gene, CDR1 is MNHNS and CDR2 is SASEGT. Germline trimming cut 3 bases from V and 9 bases from J; bases unmatched to any gene: 10. CDR3 region: CASSESWGTGGFEQFF. The CDR3 coding sequence is TGTGCCAGCAGTGAGTCTTGGGGGACAGGGGGGTTTGAGCAGTTCTTC.

This clonotype appeared once. J is TRBJ2-5 and V is TRBV7-2; no clear D. The J call could be wrong; TRBJ2-1 is a better fit for the DNA end. This CDR3 has 13 residues. Germline V gene lookup returns CDR1 SGHTA and CDR2 FQGNSA. CDR3 sequence (DNA): TGTGCCAGCGCTATTGACTTCTACAATGAGCAGTTCTTC. Translated, it gives CASAIDFYNEQFF.

This chain connects TRBV7-8 to TRBJ2-4, with unresolved D. The last part of the DNA fits TRBJ2-5 better; the J call may be wrong. Germline CDR1 SGHVS, CDR2 FQNEAQ. This CDR3 comprises 13 residues. CDR3 in DNA: TGTGCCAGCAGCTCCGACATACAAGAGACCCAGTACTTC. The encoded protein is CASSSDIQETQYF.

The gene calls are TRBV12-3 or TRBV12-4 and TRBJ2-1; D is ambiguous. The CDR3 length is 13 residues. Trimming shortened V by 3 bases and J by 7 bases, and 10 bases separated the two germline ends. The CDR3 DNA reads as TGTGCCAGCAGTTTTTGGACCTTTAATGAGCAGTTCTTC. Translating gives CASSFWTFNEQFF.

Only a few counts were recorded for this clonotype. No conserved phenylalanine or tryptophan ends this CDR3, so it is likely a read error. The DNA is omitted, as the CDR3 cannot be located on it reliably, and the CDR3 follows TCRdb's listing. The chain carries TRBV7-9 and TRBJ2-6; TRBD1, the D gene given by the table, was not confirmed from the DNA. Germline V CDR1 and CDR2: SEHNR, FQNEAQ (reference sequence). The CDR3 region is 16 residues in length, termini included. Here the CDR3 reads CASSSRERSYEQYFGN.

This clonotype came up a few times. The chain employs TRBV7-8 and TRBJ2-5; maybe TRBD2 (6 bases). The tail of the sequence fits TRBJ2-1 better, so the J call may be wrong. Germline loops: CDR1 SGHVS, CDR2 FQNEAQ. The CDR3 is 15 amino acids. The CDR3 spells CASSYLEGWVGEQFF. DNA for the CDR3: TGTGCCAGCAGCTATTTGGAGGGATGGGTCGGGGAGCAGTTCTTC.